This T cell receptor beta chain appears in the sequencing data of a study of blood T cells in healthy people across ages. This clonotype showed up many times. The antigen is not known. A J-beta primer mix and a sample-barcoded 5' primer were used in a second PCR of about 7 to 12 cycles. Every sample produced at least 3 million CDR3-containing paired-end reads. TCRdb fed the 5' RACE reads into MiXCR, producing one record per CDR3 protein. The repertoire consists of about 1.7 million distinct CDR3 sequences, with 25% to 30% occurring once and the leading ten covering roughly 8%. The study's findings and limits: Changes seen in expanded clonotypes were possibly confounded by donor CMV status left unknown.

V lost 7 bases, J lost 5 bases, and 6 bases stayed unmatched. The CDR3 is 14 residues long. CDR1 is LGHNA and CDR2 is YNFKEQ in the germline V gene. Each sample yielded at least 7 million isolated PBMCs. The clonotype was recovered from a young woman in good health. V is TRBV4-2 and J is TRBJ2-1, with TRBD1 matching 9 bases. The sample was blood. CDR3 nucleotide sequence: TGTGCCAGCATGGGACAGGGCCTGAACAATGAGCAGTTCTTC. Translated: CASMGQGLNNEQFF.